A selection of T cell receptor beta chains follows, all from one sample in a study of T-cell memory formation after mild COVID-19. TCRdb independently ran MiXCR on the 5' RACE reads; one entry per CDR3 protein. The sample includes under 150,000 distinct CDR3 sequences, about 20% seen only once; the top ten take about 42%. Material for sequencing was PBMCs or a T cell subset sorted from them (not recorded which). These receptors were collected from a man aged 18 to 29 who had mild COVID-19 (a few samples of this study predate the infection). Cell type and time point are not known. Both conserved end residues are part of each CDR3. The D gene is left open where the match is weak. Some rows mark clone size as missing; the rest say once, few, many or name a class of expanded clone.

TRBV7-9	TRBD2	TRBJ2-3	few	TGTGCCAGCAGGACCGGGACTAGCGGGGCAAATACGCAGTATTTT	CASRTGTSGANTQYF
TRBV12-3/TRBV12-4	TRBD1	TRBJ2-1	.	TGTGCCACCACCTGGGGAGACAGGGGGCGTTACAATGAGCAGTTCTTC	CATTWGDRGRYNEQFF
TRBV9	.	TRBJ2-1	.	TGTGCCAGCAGCGGCAGGGCCAATGAGCAGTTCTTC	CASSGRANEQFF
TRBV9	.	TRBJ1-1	.	TGTGCCAGCAGCGTAGGGCCAGGGGTCGGCACTGAAGCTTTCTTT	CASSVGPGVGTEAFF
TRBV3-1	TRBD1	TRBJ2-1	.	TGTGCCAGCAGCCAAGGTTCGGGACAGTCCTACAATGAGCAGTTCTTC	CASSQGSGQSYNEQFF
TRBV19	TRBD1	TRBJ2-7	.	TGTGCCAGTAGTATCTGGGGACAGAACTACGAGCAGTACTTC	CASSIWGQNYEQYF
TRBV7-9	TRBD2	TRBJ2-3	few	TGTGCCAGCAGCACCATCGTCCCGGGGGGGAAAGATACGCAGTATTTT	CASSTIVPGGKDTQYF
TRBV19	.	TRBJ2-1	many	TGTGCCAGTAGTATAGGAGTTGGGGTTGAGCAGTTCTTC	CASSIGVGVEQFF
TRBV7-9	.	TRBJ2-1	few	TGTGCCAGCAGCAAAGGTCGCGGGGCACCCTACAATGAGCAGTTCTTC	CASSKGRGAPYNEQFF
TRBV27	TRBD1	TRBJ2-4	few	TGTGCCAGCAGTTTATCGGAGCAGGGGGCGTCCAAAAACATTCAGTACTTC	CASSLSEQGASKNIQYF
TRBV5-4	.	TRBJ2-5	.	TGTGCCAGCAGCTCCGGGGCGGCAGAGACCCAGTACTTC	CASSSGAAETQYF
TRBV20-1	.	TRBJ2-2	.	TGCAGTGCTAGAGATCGAATGAGGGGGGGAGTCGACACCGGGGAGCTGTTTTTT	CSARDRMRGGVDTGELFF
TRBV5-1	.	TRBJ2-3	many	TGCGCCAGCAGCTTGAATCCTCTTAGCACAGATACGCAGTATTTT	CASSLNPLSTDTQYF
TRBV5-6	.	TRBJ2-1	.	TGTGCCAGCAGCGGGGAGCATAATGAGCAGTTCTTC	CASSGEHNEQFF
TRBV12-3/TRBV12-4	.	TRBJ1-2	.	TGTGCCAGCAGTGGGAACTGGGACTATGGCTACACCTTC	CASSGNWDYGYTF
TRBV27	.	TRBJ2-1	.	TGTGCCAGCACCCCTCGACTAAGCTCCTACAATGAGCAGTTCTTC	CASTPRLSSYNEQFF
TRBV9	TRBD1	TRBJ1-4	.	TGTGCCAGCAGCGTAGAAGGGACAGGGGGAGAAAAACTGTTTTTT	CASSVEGTGGEKLFF
TRBV18	TRBD1	TRBJ2-5	few	TGTGCCAGCGCCGGGACAGGGGGACAAGAGACCCAGTACTTC	CASAGTGGQETQYF
TRBV6-5	.	TRBJ2-1	few	TGTGCCAGCAGCCCTGGGACCGAGAAGCAGTTCTTC	CASSPGTEKQFF
TRBV3-1	.	TRBJ2-7	.	TGTGCCAGCAGCCAAGCCCCTGTCCGGGCCGAGCAGTACTTC	CASSQAPVRAEQYF
TRBV27	TRBD1	TRBJ1-2	.	TGTGCCAGCAGTATCCGACAGGGGGGCTATGGCTACACCTTC	CASSIRQGGYGYTF
TRBV27	.	TRBJ2-3	.	TGTGCCAGCAGTCCTCCTTACGGAGATACGCAGTATTTT	CASSPPYGDTQYF
TRBV5-6	TRBD2	TRBJ2-1	.	TGTGCCAGCAGCTCGGGGGGGTTGCGGCTTGGGCAGTTCTTC	CASSSGGLRLGQFF
TRBV9	.	TRBJ1-1	.	TGTGCCAGCAGTCCTACGGTGAACACTGAAGCTTTCTTT	CASSPTVNTEAFF
TRBV4-1	TRBD2	TRBJ2-1	few	TGCGCCAGCAGCCAACGTAGGACTAGCGCCTACAATGAGCAGTTCTTC	CASSQRRTSAYNEQFF
TRBV6-6	.	TRBJ1-4	few	TGTGCCAGCAGCACGAAAAAACTGTTTTTT	CASSTKKLFF
TRBV4-1	TRBD1	TRBJ2-1	.	TGCGCCAGCAGCCAAGACGGCAGGGGGCATGAGCAGTTCTTC	CASSQDGRGHEQFF
TRBV27	TRBD2	TRBJ2-1	.	TGTGCCAGCAGTGCCCTCGGACTAGCGGTGAATGAGCAGTTCTTC	CASSALGLAVNEQFF
TRBV30	TRBD2	TRBJ2-7	few	TGTGCCTGGACGGGACTAGCGGGGGGAGCGTACGAGCAGTACTTC	CAWTGLAGGAYEQYF
TRBV16	.	TRBJ1-5	.	TGTGCCAGCAGACCGGCAGGGGGCAATCAGCCCCAGCATTTT	CASRPAGGNQPQHF
TRBV5-1	TRBD2	TRBJ2-3	few	TGCGCCAGCAGCTTGACGGGTCAACTAGCGGGCGTATGGGATACGCAGTATTTT	CASSLTGQLAGVWDTQYF
TRBV20-1	TRBD2	TRBJ2-3	few	TGCAGTGCTAGTAATGCGGGGGGGAGAACAGATACGCAGTATTTT	CSASNAGGRTDTQYF
TRBV5-4	.	TRBJ1-2	.	TGTGCCAGCAAGGACACCTACCGAGGCTATGGCTACACCTTC	CASKDTYRGYGYTF
TRBV6-5	.	TRBJ1-2	few	TGTGCCAGCAGCTACAGTCAAGCTAACTATGGCTACACCTTC	CASSYSQANYGYTF
TRBV11-2	.	TRBJ1-3	.	TGTGCCAGCAGCTTCTTCGACACTGGAAACACCATATATTTT	CASSFFDTGNTIYF
TRBV24-1	.	TRBJ2-3	.	TGTGCCACCAGTGATCCAAGGGAAACAGATACGCAGTATTTT	CATSDPRETDTQYF
TRBV10-3	TRBD1	TRBJ1-5	few	TGTGCCACCCGCCAGGGGGCGAATCAGCCCCAGCATTTT	CATRQGANQPQHF
TRBV20-1	.	TRBJ2-1	many	TGCAGTGCTAGGTTCCAGCCATCCGTCTACAATGAGCAGTTCTTC	CSARFQPSVYNEQFF
TRBV6-2/TRBV6-3	TRBD1	TRBJ2-1	.	TGTGCCAGCAGTAACCTGACAGGGGCGGATTGGAATGAGCAGTTCTTC	CASSNLTGADWNEQFF
TRBV7-3	TRBD1	TRBJ1-2	few	TGTGCCAGCAGCCCCGGGACAGGGGGCTTGGGCTATGGCTACACCTTC	CASSPGTGGLGYGYTF
TRBV4-2	.	TRBJ2-2	.	TGTGCCAGCAGCCAAGTTGTGTCCACCTCGAACACCGGGGAGCTGTTTTTT	CASSQVVSTSNTGELFF
TRBV7-2	TRBD2	TRBJ2-3	.	TGTGCCAGCAGCTTAGCGCTAGCGGGGGCAGATACGCAGTATTTT	CASSLALAGADTQYF
TRBV29-1	.	TRBJ2-1	.	TGCAGCGTTGATGGTGGCAGGGTGGGCGATGAGCAGTTCTTC	CSVDGGRVGDEQFF
TRBV15	.	TRBJ2-1	few	TGTGCCACCAGCACCACGGAAAGGGCGATGTTGTACAATGAGCAGTTCTTC	CATSTTERAMLYNEQFF
TRBV6-5	.	TRBJ1-5	.	TGTGCCAGCAGTTACGGGGAGAATCAGCCCCAGCATTTT	CASSYGENQPQHF
TRBV2	.	TRBJ1-5	.	TGTGCCAGCAGTGATCTGTCTTGTTGTCAGCCCCAGCATTTT	CASSDLSCCQPQHF
TRBV4-1	.	TRBJ2-6	few	TGCGCCAGCAGCCTAGTTCCCTCTGGGGCCAACGTCCTGACTTTC	CASSLVPSGANVLTF
TRBV5-1	TRBD1	TRBJ1-6	.	TGCGCCAGCAGCTTGGCAGGGGGCAATTCACCCCTCCACTTT	CASSLAGGNSPLHF
TRBV7-9	.	TRBJ1-5	few	TGTGCCAGCAGCGGCCAGGGACCTAGCGATCAGCCCCAGCATTTT	CASSGQGPSDQPQHF
TRBV7-2	.	TRBJ2-7	.	TGTGCCAGCAGCCCAATTTGGAACGAGCAGTACTTC	CASSPIWNEQYF
TRBV20-1	.	TRBJ2-1	.	TGCAGTGCTAGACCCGGGACGGCGAGCTCCTACAATGAGCAGTTCTTC	CSARPGTASSYNEQFF
TRBV7-6	TRBD1	TRBJ1-2	.	TGTGCCAGCAGCTTAGCCCCGGGACAGGGGAGCGGCTACACCTTC	CASSLAPGQGSGYTF
TRBV25-1	.	TRBJ1-4	.	TGTGCCAGCAGTGAATACACCATCCTGGGAAAACTGTTTTTT	CASSEYTILGKLFF
TRBV5-1	.	TRBJ1-1	.	TGCGCCAGCATCGGGGGGGACACTGAAGCTTTCTTT	CASIGGDTEAFF
TRBV7-9	.	TRBJ2-5	many	TGTGCCAGCAGCTTCCGGGACCTGTACCAAGAGACCCAGTACTTC	CASSFRDLYQETQYF
TRBV7-9	.	TRBJ2-7	few	TGTGCCAGCAGCTTAATGCGTCTCGGTCAGGGAGGATACGAGCAGTACTTC	CASSLMRLGQGGYEQYF
TRBV4-3	.	TRBJ1-1	few	TGCGCCAGCAGCCAAGTCCCCGTAGCGGATGAAGCTTTCTTT	CASSQVPVADEAFF
TRBV5-1	TRBD2	TRBJ2-3	.	TGCGCCAGCAGCGGACCGGGGGGGCGGGCAGATACGCAGTATTTT	CASSGPGGRADTQYF
TRBV6-2/TRBV6-3	.	TRBJ2-2	few	TGTGCCAGCGGGGGGTCCGGGGAGCTGTTTTTT	CASGGSGELFF
TRBV5-1	.	TRBJ1-6	many	TGCGCCAGCAGCTCCCGCAGGGCCCGTAATTCACCCCTCCACTTT	CASSSRRARNSPLHF